The 22 T cell receptor beta chains reported below all come from one sample, sequenced in a study of blood T cell repertoires in COVID-19. Using immunoSEQ multiplex PCR, the repertoire was profiled, and TCRdb retains in-frame clones only, with some absent. Of 65,000 to 70,000 clones in the sample, around 93% are singletons; the top ten hold about 3%. The sequencing input was peripheral blood. The receptors originated from a man in his sixties or seventies with active COVID-19.

V and J are TRBV3-1 (or the pseudogene TRBV3-2) and TRBJ1-2; D uncertain. V lost 4 bases to trimming and J lost 6 bases, with 9 bases between them. Germline V gene lookup returns CDR1 LGHDT and CDR2 YNNKEL (reference sequence). The CDR3 has 12 residues. The CDR3 spells CASSRLSDGYTF. The CDR3 DNA reads as TGTGCCAGCAGCCGCTTAAGCGATGGCTACACCTTC.

The V call is TRBV20-1, the J call TRBJ1-1; D perhaps matches TRBD1 (5 bases). The V and J ends lost 1 base and 7 bases respectively, with 7 bases between them. The CDR3 consists of 11 residues. Germline V gives CDR1 DFQATT, CDR2 SNEGSKA (reference sequence). The CDR3 nucleotides read TGCAGTGCTAGAGGAGACAGTGAAGCTTTCTTT. Translating it yields CSARGDSEAFF.

This chain links TRBV27 with TRBJ1-2; D may be TRBD1 (6 bases). The germline CDR1 and CDR2 sequences are MNHEY and SMNVEV (reference sequence). The V gene lost 6 bases and the J gene lost 4 bases, with 18 bases spanning the gap. The CDR3 is 15 amino acids. The CDR3 DNA reads as TGTGCCAGCAGCATGGTGCCTCGCAGGGGCTATGGCTACACCTTC. This sequence encodes CASSMVPRRGYGYTF.

J is TRBJ2-3 and V is TRBV10-2, with D perhaps matching TRBD1 (5 bases). Looked up from germline, CDR1 is WSHSY and CDR2 is SAAADI. Trimming left V 3 bases short and J 9 bases short, with 13 bases between. CDR3 length equals 13 residues. The CDR3 here is CASSEQGSGTQYF. The CDR3 DNA sequence: TGCGCCAGCAGTGAACAAGGCTCAGGGACGCAGTATTTT.

The rearrangement links TRBV4-1 to TRBJ1-4; perhaps TRBD1 as D (5 bases). Germline CDR1 and CDR2: MGHRA and YSYEKL. V was cut by 4 bases and J by 6 bases, with 9 bases left in between. The CDR3 sequence is 13 residues long. The CDR3 sequence is CASSPQGYEKLFF. Written as DNA, the CDR3 is TGCGCCAGCAGCCCCCAGGGCTATGAAAAACTGTTTTTT.

The sample holds one count of this clone. The chain uses TRBV5-1 and TRBJ2-7, with D possibly being TRBD2 (5 bases). Germline-derived CDR1 and CDR2 are SGHRS and YFSETQ. This CDR3 contains 13 residues. The V gene lost 4 bases and the J gene lost 6 bases, with 14 bases spanning the gap. The CDR3 bases are TGCGCCAGCAGCAGAGAGCTCGAGGGCGAGCAGTACGTC. It encodes CASSRELEGEQYV.

The V gene is TRBV14, the J gene TRBJ1-1; 7 bases fit TRBD1. V was clipped by 8 bases and J by 1 base; unmatched bases: 13. This CDR3 is 16 amino acids long. Looked up from germline, CDR1 is SGHDN and CDR2 is FVKESK. The DNA for the CDR3 is TGTGCCAGCCACCTACTCCTGACAGGGTGGAACACTGAAGCTTTCTTT. Protein product: CASHLLLTGWNTEAFF. Together with reference TRBV14 and TRBJ1-1, the CDR3 gives the full variable domain: EAGVTQFPSHSVIEKGQTVTLRCDPISGHDNLYWYRRVMGKEIKFLLHFVKESKQDESGMPNNRFLAERTGGTYSTLKVQPAELEDSGVYFCASHLLLTGWNTEAFFGQGTRLTVV.

The rearrangement joins TRBV3-1 (or the pseudogene TRBV3-2) to TRBJ1-1; D is unresolved. The length of the CDR3 is 15 residues. CDR1 is LGHDT and CDR2 is YNNKEL in the germline V gene (reference sequence). Trimming took off 4 bases at V and 2 bases at J, with 14 bases between the two ends. The CDR3 region has the DNA TGTGCCAGCAGCCCCTCTTTGGCAGGAAACACTGAAGCTTTCTTT. As protein: CASSPSLAGNTEAFF.

The chain is built from TRBV5-4 and TRBJ1-2, with 8 bases lining up with TRBD1. CDR1 SGHNT and CDR2 YYREEE come from the germline V gene (reference sequence). This CDR3 has 13 amino acids. The junction had 3 bases not matched to a gene; V was cut back by 0 bases and J by 8 bases. In DNA, the CDR3 is TGTGCCAGCAGCTTGGTAGCAGGGGGCGGCTACACCTTC. It translates to CASSLVAGGGYTF.

The V and J genes are TRBV7-2 and TRBJ2-1; D perhaps matches TRBD2 (5 bases). This CDR3 has 15 residues. Germline V gives CDR1 SGHTA, CDR2 FQGNSA. Between the trimmed V and J ends, which lost 0 bases and 1 base, there was a span of 7 bases. The CDR3 spells CASSLAGSSYNEQFF. The DNA of the CDR3 is TGTGCCAGCAGCTTAGCGGGGAGTTCCTACAATGAGCAGTTCTTC. The variable domain in full, with the rest retrieved from reference TRBV7-2 and TRBJ2-1, is GAGVSQSPSNKVTEKGKDVELRCDPISGHTALYWYRQSLGQGLEFLIYFQGNSAPDKSGLPSDRFSAERTGGSVSTLTIQRTQQEDSAVYLCASSLAGSSYNEQFFGPGTRLTVL.

The sample holds a few counts of this clone. The CDR3 nucleotides read TGTGCCAGCAGTTCAAGAGGGGGTCATCAGCCCCAGCATTTT. Translated: CASSSRGGHQPQHF. V is TRBV2 and J is TRBJ1-5; TRBD1 might be the D (6 bases). Trimming removed 5 bases at V and 5 bases at J, with 13 bases between. CDR3 length: 14 amino acids. CDR1 and CDR2 from the germline V gene are SNHLY and FYNNEI.

The rearrangement links TRBV5-1 to TRBJ2-1; TRBD2 matches at 13 bases. The ends lost 4 bases at V and 7 bases at J; junction bases unmatched: 5. Looked up from germline, CDR1 is SGHRS and CDR2 is YFSETQ. CDR3 length: 15 residues. The CDR3 region has the DNA TGCGCCAGCAGCCCGGGACTAGCGGGGAGTAATGAGCAGTTCTTC. Its translation is CASSPGLAGSNEQFF.

The chain joins TRBV20-1 to TRBJ1-5; D is uncertain. Germline V gives CDR1 DFQATT, CDR2 SNEGSKA (reference sequence). V shed 5 bases and J shed 9 bases, with 11 bases lying between them. The CDR3 is 11 residues long. This chain's CDR3 is CSAYGSGPQHF. For the CDR3, the DNA is TGCAGTGCTTATGGTAGTGGGCCCCAGCATTTT.

The genes are TRBV5-1 and TRBJ1-4; D is perhaps TRBD1 (5 bases). V was trimmed by 0 bases and J by 1 base, leaving 7 bases between them. The V gene's germline CDR1 is SGHRS and CDR2 YFSETQ. The CDR3 spans 15 residues. The CDR3 protein is CASSLVGGTNEKLFF. CDR3 bases: TGCGCCAGCAGCTTGGTGGGGGGAACTAATGAAAAACTGTTTTTT.

The J gene is TRBJ1-2, the V gene TRBV7-2; D is ambiguous. There are 13 residues in the CDR3. V shed 5 bases and J shed 1 base, with 8 bases lying between them. Germline V gene lookup returns CDR1 SGHTA and CDR2 FQGNSA. DNA of the CDR3: TGTGCCAGCAGCCCTTACAATAACTATGGCTACACCTTC. The encoded protein is CASSPYNNYGYTF.

In its sample, this clone was seen once. V and J are TRBV30 and TRBJ1-4; unclear D gene. There are 17 residues in the CDR3. CDR1 and CDR2 (germline): GTSNPN, SVGIG (reference sequence). V was pared by 3 bases and J by 3 bases, with 20 bases between. As DNA, the CDR3 is TGTGCCTGGAGGGGCTCCACAGCATTTCGCTCTAATGAAAAACTGTTTTTT. The encoded protein is CAWRGSTAFRSNEKLFF.

This chain connects TRBV7-3 to TRBJ1-1; D uncertain. Trimming stripped 5 bases from V and 3 bases from J, with 10 bases between. Germline V gene sequence: CDR1 SGHTA, CDR2 FQGTGA. The CDR3 spans 13 residues. The CDR3, as DNA: TGTGCCAGCAGCACGTCCGGGGACACTGAAGCTTTCTTT. Residues: CASSTSGDTEAFF.

The genes are TRBV28 and TRBJ1-5; tentatively, D is TRBD1 (5 bases). In germline, CDR1 is MDHEN, CDR2 SYDVKM. The CDR3 contains 15 residues. V lost 2 bases and J 0 bases, leaving 8 bases between the germline ends. The CDR3 sequence is CASSLQGYSNQPQHF. The CDR3 region has the DNA TGTGCCAGCAGTTTACAGGGCTATAGCAATCAGCCCCAGCATTTT.

The chain is built from TRBV6-2 or TRBV6-3 and TRBJ1-5; TRBD1 is a possible D gene (6 bases). Germline V gene data show CDR1 as MNHEY and CDR2 as SVGEGT. This CDR3 is 15 amino acids long. Deletions cut 6 bases from V and 3 bases from J, with 15 bases between. The CDR3 region has the DNA TGTGCCAGCAGCTCAACAGGGTTTGACAATCAGCCCCAGCATTTT. Its translation: CASSSTGFDNQPQHF.

This chain links TRBV5-1 with TRBJ1-1; 10 bases match TRBD1. With V trimmed by 2 bases and J by 2 bases, 3 bases remained unmatched. This CDR3 region has 15 residues. Germline V CDR1 and CDR2: SGHRS, YFSETQ. CDR3 DNA: TGCGCCAGCAGCTTCGGGACAGGGGTTAACACTGAAGCTTTCTTT. It encodes CASSFGTGVNTEAFF.

The chain has TRBV7-9 and TRBJ1-3; weak D call: TRBD1 (5 bases). Germline loops: CDR1 SEHNR, CDR2 FQNEAQ (reference sequence). Trimming took 7 bases from V and 3 from J, leaving 13 bases between them. The CDR3 contains 14 residues. CDR3 in DNA: TGTGCCAGCACCCTGGACATCTATGGAAACACCATATATTTT. Amino acid sequence: CASTLDIYGNTIYF.

J is TRBJ1-3 and V is TRBV6-1; 8 bases agree with TRBD1. The CDR3 has 15 amino acids. Losses at the gene ends were 2 bases for V and 4 bases for J; bases not matched to a gene: 4. Germline assignment: CDR1 MNHNS and CDR2 SASEGT. The CDR3 reads CASSERTGSGNTIYF. The CDR3 nucleotides are TGTGCCAGCAGTGAAAGGACAGGGTCAGGAAACACCATATATTTT.